This T cell receptor (beta chain) originates from a study of T-cell reconstitution after alpha-beta-depleted transplantation in children. General study points: Expanded graft clones, several hundred of them, were reportedly the source of alpha-beta T cells about two months after transplant.

This clonotype appeared many times. The antigen is undetermined. During its preparation, the TCRbeta library received unique molecular identifiers. TCRdb called the PCR reads again in MiXCR, with one record for every CDR3 protein. The sample has fewer than 40,000 distinct CDR3 sequences; around 7% are singletons. The material sequenced was peripheral blood, taken 60 days after TCRalphabeta/CD19-depleted stem cell transplant. This receptor was obtained from a child less than two years old who had a stem cell transplant for acute myeloid leukemia, so the T cells may come from the graft donor.

CDR3 protein: CASSQDVGLHGYTF. The CDR3 DNA is TGTGCCAGCAGCCAAGATGTAGGACTACATGGCTACACCTTC. The V gene is TRBV3-1, the J gene TRBJ1-2; D is ambiguous. CDR1 LGHDT and CDR2 YNNKEL come from the germline V gene (reference sequence). The CDR3 is 14 amino acids. The V gene lost 0 bases and the J gene lost 6 bases, with 11 bases spanning the gap. The full variable domain, its missing parts supplied by reference TRBV3-1 and TRBJ1-2, is DTAVSQTPKYLVTQMGNDKSIKCEQNLGHDTMYWYKQDSKKFLKIMFSYNNKELIINETVPNRFSPKSPDKAHLNLHINSLELGDSAVYFCASSQDVGLHGYTFGSGTRLTVV.